These 22 T cell receptor beta chains originate from one sample sequenced in a study of human T cells and chemical hapten exposure. TCRdb analysed the RACE reads with MiXCR anew, one entry per CDR3 protein. This sample carries more than 250,000 distinct CDR3 sequences, 7.5% to 9% of them seen once, and the ten largest clones take over 2%. As for time point: pre-sensitization, week 0. Treatment meaning: therapeutic diphenylcyclopropenone sensitization with weekly scalp DPC. Specimen: whole blood, collected in connection with sensitization to the hapten diphenylcyclopropenone (DPC). The receptors shown here come from a woman between 40 and 55 years old with alopecia areata. Some clones in this sample may be carry-over from other donors' samples.

The chain has TRBV7-6 and TRBJ2-7; TRBD1 agrees at 7 bases. This CDR3 is 17 amino acids long. Losses at the gene ends were 1 base for V and 3 bases for J; bases not matched to a gene: 12. Germline-derived CDR1 and CDR2 are SGHVS and FNYEAQ. CDR3 DNA: TGTGCCAGCAGCTTAGAGGCCCCCAGGGGGTCTAACTACGAGCAGTACTTC. This gives the protein CASSLEAPRGSNYEQYF.

This clonotype was picked up a small number of times. This chain uses TRBV6-2 or TRBV6-3 with TRBJ1-5; 8 positions agree with TRBD1. The CDR3 totals 14 residues. Germline-derived CDR1 and CDR2 are MNHEY and SVGEGT. The junction had 5 bases not matched to a gene; V was cut back by 10 bases and J by 0 bases. The CDR3 sequence is CAISTGDSNQPQHF. DNA for the CDR3: TGTGCCATTTCGACAGGGGATAGCAATCAGCCCCAGCATTTT.

This clonotype appeared a few times. The V gene is TRBV6-1, the J gene TRBJ2-2; no reliable D call. Germline V lookup: CDR1 MNHNS, CDR2 SASEGT. With 5 bases removed from V and 3 bases from J, the gap between germline ends came to 10 bases. This CDR3 is built from 14 residues. Here the CDR3 DNA reads TGTGCCAGCAGTTTCCCTTCAGACACCGGGGAGCTGTTTTTT. Translated, it gives CASSFPSDTGELFF.

This clonotype appeared a few times. This chain links TRBV20-1 with TRBJ2-3; 7 bases align to TRBD1. Germline trimming cut 6 bases from V and 3 bases from J; bases unmatched to any gene: 9. CDR1 DFQATT and CDR2 SNEGSKA come from the germline V gene (reference sequence). CDR3 length: 14 residues. CDR3 in amino acids: CSAPDRVGTDTQYF. CDR3 bases: TGCAGTGCCCCCGACAGGGTGGGGACAGATACGCAGTATTTT.

The chain uses TRBV29-1 and TRBJ1-1, with D possibly matching TRBD1 (5 bases). V lost 0 bases to trimming and J lost 5 bases, with 13 bases between them. Germline V gene lookup returns CDR1 SQVTM and CDR2 ANQGSEA. CDR3 length: 14 amino acids. The CDR3 DNA follows: TGCAGCGTTGAAGAGCCGGGGGGGAGAACTGAAGCTTTCTTT. This gives the protein CSVEEPGGRTEAFF.

This clonotype was seen a few times. In DNA form, the CDR3 reads TGCAGTGCTAGTTCGGGGTGGGACGAGCAGTACTTC. Translated, it gives CSASSGWDEQYF. V is TRBV20-1 and J is TRBJ2-7, with TRBD2 as a possible D gene (5 bases). V lost 3 bases, J lost 5 bases, and 11 bases lay in between. CDR3 length: 12 amino acids. Germline V gene data show CDR1 as DFQATT and CDR2 as SNEGSKA (reference sequence).

This clonotype was found many times. The J gene is TRBJ2-3, the V gene TRBV7-2, with 8 nucleotides matching TRBD2. The CDR3 covers 17 residues. V shed 3 bases and J 2 bases; nucleotides not matched to a gene: 10. From germline, CDR1 is SGHTA and CDR2 FQGNSA. This CDR3 reads CASSFRLAGSITDTQYF. CDR3 DNA: TGTGCCAGCAGCTTCCGCCTAGCGGGTTCCATCACAGATACGCAGTATTTT.

The table lists this clonotype with a few counts. V is TRBV7-3 and J is TRBJ2-1; 7 bases agree with TRBD2. This CDR3 has 16 amino acids. With 1 base clipped from V and 0 bases from J, the junction kept 3 bases outside the gene matches. Germline CDR1 is SGHTA and CDR2 is FQGTGA. CDR3 sequence reads: CASSLSGGGSYNEQFF. DNA of the CDR3: TGTGCCAGCAGCTTAAGCGGCGGGGGCTCCTACAATGAGCAGTTCTTC.

The sample holds many counts of this clonotype. The chain recombines TRBV29-1 with TRBJ2-5, with D hard to call. The CDR3 is made up of 12 amino acids. Trimming took 4 bases from V and 1 from J, leaving 7 bases between them. Germline V gives CDR1 SQVTM, CDR2 ANQGSEA. The CDR3 sequence is CSVGRPQETQYF. In nucleotides, the CDR3 is TGCAGCGTTGGGCGGCCCCAAGAGACCCAGTACTTC. Looking up the rest from reference TRBV29-1 and TRBJ2-5 gives the full variable domain: SAVISQKPSRDICQRGTSLTIQCQVDSQVTMMFWYRQQPGQSLTLIATANQGSEATYESGFVIDKFPISRPNLTFSTLTVSNMSPEDSSIYLCSVGRPQETQYFGPGTRLLVL.

The genes are TRBV5-1 and TRBJ2-1; 8 bases match TRBD2. Trimming cost V 3 bases and J 9 bases; bases outside gene matches: 11. The CDR3 length is 15 residues. The germline CDR1 and CDR2 sequences are SGHRS and YFSETQ. As DNA, the CDR3 is TGCGCCAGCAGCTCCCCCGGGACTAGGGTAGGTGAGCAGTTCTTC. It is translated as CASSSPGTRVGEQFF.

This clonotype was detected a few times. The chain joins TRBV6-5 to TRBJ2-1; D ambiguous. The length of the CDR3 is 13 residues. With 8 bases removed from V and 3 bases from J, the gap between germline ends came to 11 bases. Germline CDR1 MNHEY, CDR2 SVGAGI. DNA for the CDR3: TGTGCCAGCCATCAGGATTACTACAATGAGCAGTTCTTC. This encodes CASHQDYYNEQFF.

This clonotype was counted between two and nine times. The chain has TRBV12-3 or TRBV12-4 and TRBJ2-2; no clear D gene. This CDR3 has 13 amino acids. V dropped 3 bases and J dropped 5 bases, with 7 bases sitting between them. The CDR3 sequence is CASSFRRTGELFF. CDR3 nucleotides: TGTGCCAGCAGTTTTAGGCGTACCGGGGAGCTGTTTTTT.

The V call is TRBV6-5, the J call TRBJ1-2; D not certain. Germline assignment: CDR1 MNHEY and CDR2 SVGAGI. The CDR3 consists of 12 residues. V dropped 5 bases and J dropped 12 bases, with 16 bases sitting between them. The CDR3 DNA sequence: TGTGCCAGCAGTCTCGGTAACTCCCAACACACCTTC. Its translation is CASSLGNSQHTF.

This clonotype was detected ten times or more. V usage is TRBV6-1 and J usage is TRBJ1-4, with unresolved D. V was pared by 7 bases and J by 3 bases, with 9 bases between. The germline CDR1 and CDR2 sequences are MNHNS and SASEGT. The CDR3 runs to 13 residues. DNA for the CDR3: TGTGCCAGCACGGGCAGCGCTAATGAAAAACTGTTTTTT. This encodes CASTGSANEKLFF.

The V and J genes are TRBV15 and TRBJ1-1; the D gene is possibly TRBD1 (5 bases). V lost 0 bases and J lost 12, with 14 bases in between. Germline lookup yields CDR1 LNHNV and CDR2 YYDKDF (reference sequence). This CDR3 is built from 13 residues. The CDR3 nucleotides are TGTGCCACCAGCAGAGATCTAAAAGGGGAGACTTTCTTT. Translation gives CATSRDLKGETFF.

This clonotype was counted between two and nine times. The chain recombines TRBV5-1 with TRBJ1-2; TRBD1 might be the D (5 bases). This CDR3 is 14 amino acids long. Germline values: CDR1 SGHRS, CDR2 YFSETQ. V was shortened by 4 bases and J by 13 bases, with 23 bases between the two germline ends. The CDR3 loop is CASSEGSGTAVSTF. Here the CDR3 DNA reads TGCGCCAGCAGCGAAGGGTCCGGGACGGCGGTAAGCACCTTC.

The genes are TRBV7-2 and TRBJ2-5; D is unresolved. The CDR3 is made up of 12 amino acids. The germline V gene encodes CDR1 SGHTA and CDR2 FQGNSA. V was cut by 8 bases and J by 5 bases, with 12 bases left in between. The CDR3 protein is CASSGQRETQYF. CDR3 DNA: TGTGCCAGCTCCGGGCAGAGGGAGACCCAGTACTTC.

The chain recombines TRBV5-1 with TRBJ1-2; D not certain. Trimming removed 4 bases at V and 4 bases at J, with 14 bases between. CDR3 length equals 14 residues. In germline, CDR1 is SGHRS, CDR2 YFSETQ. This CDR3 reads CASSNSLGGYGYTF. CDR3 nucleotide sequence: TGCGCCAGCAGCAACAGCCTGGGCGGCTATGGCTACACCTTC. The full variable domain, with the rest looked up from reference TRBV5-1 and TRBJ1-2, is KAGVTQTPRYLIKTRGQQVTLSCSPISGHRSVSWYQQTPGQGLQFLFEYFSETQRNKGNFPGRFSGRQFSNSRSEMNVSTLELGDSALYLCASSNSLGGYGYTFGSGTRLTVV.

This clonotype was counted between two and nine times. J is TRBJ2-7 and V is TRBV6-5, with 10 bases that match TRBD2. J gave up 4 bases and V 5 bases, and 8 bases lay outside the gene matches. CDR1 and CDR2 (germline): MNHEY, SVGAGI. This CDR3 contains 15 residues. DNA of the CDR3: TGTGCCAGCAGTGAGGGACTAGCGCTTCATTACGAGCAGTACTTC. Protein sequence: CASSEGLALHYEQYF.

The rearrangement links TRBV27 to TRBJ1-5; TRBD1 matches at 12 bases. This CDR3 has 15 amino acids. With V trimmed by 4 bases and J by 9 bases, 7 bases remained unmatched. Germline assignment: CDR1 MNHEY and CDR2 SMNVEV (reference sequence). As DNA, the CDR3 is TGTGCCAGCAGTTCCGGGACAGGGGGCAATAGGCCCCAGCATTTT. This gives the protein CASSSGTGGNRPQHF.

This rearrangement joins TRBV11-3 to TRBJ2-3; 8 bases are a match to TRBD2. CDR1 SGHNT and CDR2 YENEEA come from the germline V gene. Trimming cost V 5 bases and J 4 bases; bases outside gene matches: 5. The CDR3 spans 14 residues. CDR3 sequence: CASSLTSGADTQYF. CDR3 coding DNA: TGTGCCAGCAGCCTCACTAGCGGCGCAGATACGCAGTATTTT.

The V gene is TRBV20-1, the J gene TRBJ1-5; 10 bases line up with TRBD1. The V gene's germline CDR1 is DFQATT and CDR2 SNEGSKA (reference sequence). Unmatched junction bases numbered 2, after V lost 3 bases and J lost 6 bases. The CDR3 has 13 residues. DNA for the CDR3: TGCAGTGCTAGCCGACAGGGGGCTCAGCCCCAGCATTTT. It encodes CSASRQGAQPQHF.